The rows below give T cell receptor beta chains drawn from one sample of a study of tumor-infiltrating lymphocytes in primary liver carcinoma. TCRdb re-called the multiplex PCR reads with MiXCR, one entry per CDR3 protein. The sample has 99,000 or so distinct CDR3 sequences, about four fifths seen once. The specimen sequenced was liver tumor tissue from sampling region 3. These receptors originate from a man in his forties or fifties with primary liver carcinoma and hepatitis B virus infection. CDR3s leave out the opening cysteine and the closing phenylalanine or tryptophan. Only part of the rows carry a size: once, few, many, or a class if the clone is expanded.

TRBV11-2	NA	13	TRBJ2-4	VSTTSAVAKSIQY
TRBV7-9	many	13	TRBJ2-5	ASSLGMGFQETQY
TRBV29-1	few	14	TRBJ2-7	SAMTSGAGTPYEQY
TRBV12-3/TRBV12-4	few	12	TRBJ2-3	ASSLGETPDTQY
TRBV12-3/TRBV12-4	NA	13	TRBJ2-1	ASSLYRGGHIEQF
TRBV4-2	NA	14	TRBJ2-1	ASNQDGDGANREQF
TRBV4-2	NA	13	TRBJ2-4	ASSQDQGAKSIQY
TRBV5-5	many	10	TRBJ2-2	ASRLHTGELF
TRBV28	many	12	TRBJ1-2	ASRLTGSTQGYT
TRBV11-1	NA	11	TRBJ2-1	ANSAEGSNEQF
TRBV12-3/TRBV12-4	medium-sized	14	TRBJ1-5	ASSLAVVYSNQPQH
TRBV15	few	11	TRBJ2-5	ATSARRGETQY
TRBV14	once	12	TRBJ2-7	ASSHRGAGAEQY
TRBV7-8	NA	11	TRBJ2-7	GSSFTSAYEHC
TRBV28	many	14	TRBJ2-3	ASLGGAGGSTDTQY
TRBV11-2	NA	13	TRBJ2-6	ATKWPHSGANVLT
TRBV11-3	once	15	TRBJ2-5	ASNFGISGSPLETQY
TRBV4-2	once	13	TRBJ2-6	PRSRQGSGAKVLT
TRBV5-1	many	13	TRBJ2-5	ASSLGTGVGETQY
TRBV12-3/TRBV12-4	NA	11	TRBJ2-7	ASSGDTNYEQY
TRBV12-3/TRBV12-4	NA	16	TRBJ1-5	ASSPALWEGNCNQPQH
TRBV6-5	NA	10	TRBJ2-5	ASSFSGETQY
TRBV12-3/TRBV12-4	NA	11	TRBJ2-2	ASRIAGTGELF
TRBV6-6	NA	12	TRBJ1-2	ASSYSSTTYGYT
TRBV28	NA	15	TRBJ2-7	ASRLTNSASGVYKQY